This T cell receptor (beta chain) stems from a study of blood T cell repertoires in COVID-19. About the study: The samples span acute and convalescent COVID-19 from the United States, Italy and Spain. From T cells, B-cell-depleted T cells, or PBMCs came the material, which was cDNA or gDNA.

CDR1 and CDR2 from the germline V gene are SGHAT and FQNNGV. V was trimmed by 1 base and J by 4 bases, leaving 12 bases between them. This CDR3 comprises 15 residues. Original processing methods: Researchers report that nucleated cell counts were estimated from reference gene primer amplification. The assay was immunoSEQ multiplex PCR, and TCRdb's table has in-frame clones only and misses some. V, J and clone size are taken as reported in that table, and D and trimming were inferred from the DNA itself. The sample has roughly 220,000 clones; roughly 80% are singletons. The sample taken for sequencing was peripheral blood. The chain couples TRBV11-2 to TRBJ2-3; D is uncertain. This receptor was identified in a young man with active or convalescent COVID-19. The CDR3 DNA follows: TGTGCCAGCAGCTTAGCCATCAGTTTTGCAGATACGCAGTATTTT. Translated, it gives CASSLAISFADTQYF.